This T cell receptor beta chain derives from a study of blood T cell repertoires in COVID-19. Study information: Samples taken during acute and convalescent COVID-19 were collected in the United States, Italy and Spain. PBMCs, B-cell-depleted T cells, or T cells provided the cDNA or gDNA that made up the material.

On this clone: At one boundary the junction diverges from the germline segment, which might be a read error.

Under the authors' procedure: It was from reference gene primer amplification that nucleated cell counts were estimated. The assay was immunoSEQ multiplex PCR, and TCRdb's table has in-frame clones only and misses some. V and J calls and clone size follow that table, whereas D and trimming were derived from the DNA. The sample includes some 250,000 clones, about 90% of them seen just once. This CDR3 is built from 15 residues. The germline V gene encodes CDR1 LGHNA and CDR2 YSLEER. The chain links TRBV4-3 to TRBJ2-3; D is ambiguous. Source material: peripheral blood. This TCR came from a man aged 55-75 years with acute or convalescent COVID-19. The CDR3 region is CASNQDPYGTDTQYF. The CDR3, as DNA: TGCGCCAGCAACCAAGATCCCTACGGCACAGATACGCAGTATTTT.